This TCR beta chain was observed in a study of radiotherapy plus CTLA-4 blockade in lung cancer. About this clone itself: Its cognate antigen is unknown.

Study-wide results and caveats: Clones of tumor-derived TCRs expanded in blood after radiotherapy plus ipilimumab. Per reports, early blood T cell clone dynamics, plus interferon-beta, forecast response most strongly.

Repertoires were generated with immunoSEQ multiplex PCR, while TCRdb's copy carries only in-frame clones and drops some. The table lists around 40,000 clones, approximately 85% of them singletons. Those patients who had chemo-refractory metastatic non-small-cell lung cancer were given focal radiation along with CTLA-4 blockade through ipilimumab. The TCR comes from a human donor with non-small cell lung cancer who had stable disease on radiotherapy plus ipilimumab. Sequences were derived from peripheral blood, sampled from a patient treated with radiotherapy plus ipilimumab.

CDR3 residues: CASSQDSVSGREAGELFF. In DNA, the CDR3 is TGCGCCAGCAGCCAAGATTCAGTTAGCGGGAGAGAAGCCGGGGAGCTGTTTTTT. The gene calls are TRBV4-1 and TRBJ2-2; TRBD2 matches at 9 bases. The CDR3 is 18 residues long. The V and J ends lost 0 bases and 6 bases, in that order; junction bases with no gene match: 11. Looked up from germline, CDR1 is MGHRA and CDR2 is YSYEKL.